This T cell receptor (beta chain) was captured by sequencing in a study of cytomegalovirus exposure and HLA in healthy donors. This clone was found a few times. Its antigen is undetermined. CDR3 size: 17 residues. The J segment lost 4 bases and the V segment lost 1 base, leaving 12 bases of the junction unmatched. CDR1 is SGHNT and CDR2 is YENEEA in the germline V gene. Despite likely unrecorded immune exposures, the donors were nominally healthy at the time of sampling. Primers included in the PCR were 60 Vbeta and 13 Jbeta primers. As processed by the authors: Later analysis identified 65 million to 80 million unique TCR beta chains, approximately 10 million shared. Generated by immunoSEQ multiplex PCR, the TCRdb table keeps only in-frame clones and is missing some. D and trimming were read from the DNA, whereas the V and J calls and clone size are those reported in that table. The data show over 75,000 clones, around 59% seen once.

Study findings and constraints: The authors excluded some V segments, including TRBV6-2 and TRBV6-3, as indistinguishable. Common viral pathogens (according to a later analysis) appeared linked to several of the most significant clusters.

The sample consisted of PBMCs. The chain uses TRBV11-3 and TRBJ1-1, with 7 bases that match TRBD1. The receptor was isolated from a human donor in good health. CDR3 nucleotide sequence: TGTGCCAGCAGCTTAGCCACAGGGGCGGCCCAGGTCACTGAAGCTTTCTTT. Protein product: CASSLATGAAQVTEAFF.